This T cell receptor (beta chain) was recovered during a study of blood T cell repertoires in COVID-19. The overall study: Acute-phase and convalescent COVID-19 samples originated in the United States, Italy and Spain. Sources were T cells, B-cell-depleted T cells, or PBMCs; the material itself was cDNA or gDNA.

Original handling: Scientists estimated how many nucleated cells there were by amplifying reference gene primers. Libraries were prepared by immunoSEQ multiplex PCR; TCRdb keeps only in-frame clonotypes and omits some of them. V, J and clone size derive from that table, while D and trimming were established from the DNA sequence. The sample has around 300,000 clones, 89% seen once. This CDR3 has 14 residues. Trimming removed 6 bases at V and 6 bases at J, with 15 bases between. Germline V CDR1 and CDR2: MGHDK, SYGVNS. Source material: peripheral blood. The V gene is TRBV25-1, the J gene TRBJ2-1; D possibly corresponds to TRBD2 (7 bases). The TCR comes from a woman aged 35 to 49 who had recovered from COVID-19. This chain's CDR3 is CASSGGHHSNEQFF. The CDR3 DNA is TGTGCCAGCAGCGGGGGGCACCATTCCAATGAGCAGTTCTTC.